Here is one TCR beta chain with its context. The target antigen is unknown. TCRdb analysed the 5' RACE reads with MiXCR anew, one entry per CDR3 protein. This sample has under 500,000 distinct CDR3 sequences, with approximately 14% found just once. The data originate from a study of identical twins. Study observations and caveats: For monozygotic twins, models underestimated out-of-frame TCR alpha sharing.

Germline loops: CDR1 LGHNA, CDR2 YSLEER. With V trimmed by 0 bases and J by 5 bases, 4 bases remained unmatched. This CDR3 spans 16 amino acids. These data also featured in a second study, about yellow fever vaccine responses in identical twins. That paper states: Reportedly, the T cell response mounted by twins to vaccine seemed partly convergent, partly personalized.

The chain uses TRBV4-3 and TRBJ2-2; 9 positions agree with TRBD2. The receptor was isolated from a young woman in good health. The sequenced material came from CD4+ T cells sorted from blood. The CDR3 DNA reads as TGCGCCAGCAGCCAAGATCCAGCGGGAGGAACCGGGGAGCTGTTTTTT. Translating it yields CASSQDPAGGTGELFF.